These T cell receptor beta chains were read from a single sample in a study of cytomegalovirus exposure and HLA in healthy donors. The repertoire was sequenced with immunoSEQ multiplex PCR; TCRdb's copy has only in-frame clones and lacks some. The sample shows roughly 110,000 clones, 75% to 80% of them seen only once. The sample comprised PBMCs. The receptors were sampled from a woman aged 40 to 55 in good health and CMV-seropositive. The CDR3 runs from the conserved cysteine through the conserved F or W. Some rows mark clone size as missing; the rest say once, few, many or name a class of expanded clone.

v_gene: TRBV18
j_gene: TRBJ2-2
abundance: once
CDR3aa: CATTGQGTGELFF

v_gene: TRBV5-8
j_gene: TRBJ2-3
abundance: -
CDR3aa: CASSSRGEDTQYF

v_gene: TRBV23-1
j_gene: TRBJ2-7
abundance: -
CDR3aa: CASSQSSPGITEQYF

v_gene: TRBV19
j_gene: TRBJ1-1
abundance: -
CDR3aa: CASSIQGGVQTEAFF

v_gene: TRBV19
j_gene: TRBJ2-3
abundance: once
CDR3aa: CASSGTGGTDTQYF

v_gene: TRBV10-1
j_gene: TRBJ1-4
abundance: -
CDR3aa: CASSDGTANEKLFF

v_gene: TRBV29-1
j_gene: TRBJ1-2
abundance: -
CDR3aa: CSVLTGNSYGYTF

v_gene: TRBV19
j_gene: TRBJ1-1
abundance: -
CDR3aa: CASTYGGTVNTEAFF

v_gene: TRBV7-3
j_gene: TRBJ2-3
abundance: -
CDR3aa: CASSLAAGGDTDTQYF

v_gene: TRBV5-1
j_gene: TRBJ2-7
abundance: -
CDR3aa: CASSLALSAAEQYF

v_gene: TRBV30
j_gene: TRBJ1-2
abundance: -
CDR3aa: CAWSLGTGVFGYTF

v_gene: TRBV30
j_gene: TRBJ1-3
abundance: few
CDR3aa: CAWRTGNGNTIYF

v_gene: TRBV29-1
j_gene: TRBJ1-2
abundance: -
CDR3aa: CSVVTGGYGYTF

v_gene: TRBV5-1
j_gene: TRBJ2-7
abundance: -
CDR3aa: CASSSSTSGGAGYEQYF

v_gene: TRBV7-8
j_gene: TRBJ2-7
abundance: -
CDR3aa: CASSRGFYEQYF

v_gene: TRBV6-1
j_gene: TRBJ2-1
abundance: -
CDR3aa: CASSARRFNEQFF

v_gene: TRBV7-2
j_gene: TRBJ1-2
abundance: few
CDR3aa: CASSLESYGYTF

v_gene: TRBV5-1
j_gene: TRBJ1-1
abundance: few
CDR3aa: CASSLQPPNTEAFF

v_gene: TRBV2
j_gene: TRBJ1-5
abundance: -
CDR3aa: CASLPGREQPQHF

v_gene: TRBV4-2
j_gene: TRBJ1-2
abundance: -
CDR3aa: CASSQEPNLANYGYTF

v_gene: TRBV4-1
j_gene: TRBJ2-2
abundance: -
CDR3aa: CASSQDRLNTGELFF

v_gene: TRBV6-6
j_gene: TRBJ1-5
abundance: -
CDR3aa: CASSYAQGTDQPQHF

v_gene: TRBV6-5
j_gene: TRBJ1-2
abundance: few
CDR3aa: CASSDNRGGYTF

v_gene: TRBV5-8
j_gene: TRBJ2-3
abundance: -
CDR3aa: CASSLIPGIGTDTQYF

v_gene: TRBV9
j_gene: TRBJ2-3
abundance: -
CDR3aa: CASSVVVERRTDTQYF

v_gene: TRBV5-1
j_gene: TRBJ1-2
abundance: -
CDR3aa: CASSPTGTGYGYTF

v_gene: TRBV7-9
j_gene: TRBJ1-1
abundance: -
CDR3aa: CASSLDGGAEAFF

v_gene: TRBV5-1
j_gene: TRBJ2-2
abundance: -
CDR3aa: CASMEGFFANTGELFF

v_gene: TRBV11-2
j_gene: TRBJ2-2
abundance: -
CDR3aa: CASSSQRGGTGELFF

v_gene: TRBV5-1
j_gene: TRBJ2-7
abundance: once
CDR3aa: CASSPMPGQSSYEQYF

v_gene: TRBV2
j_gene: TRBJ2-2
abundance: -
CDR3aa: CASSWDGGATGELFF

v_gene: TRBV19
j_gene: TRBJ1-5
abundance: -
CDR3aa: CASSMVQGMLSNQPQHF

v_gene: TRBV4-1
j_gene: TRBJ2-7
abundance: -
CDR3aa: CASSQVGKLYEQYF

v_gene: TRBV5-6
j_gene: TRBJ2-7
abundance: -
CDR3aa: CASSLGGGLSYEQYF

v_gene: TRBV19
j_gene: TRBJ1-3
abundance: -
CDR3aa: CASQALSSGNTIYF

v_gene: TRBV5-1
j_gene: TRBJ1-1
abundance: -
CDR3aa: CASSLRHRGKGNTEAFF

v_gene: TRBV9
j_gene: TRBJ1-2
abundance: -
CDR3aa: CASSVGQGLNYGYTF

v_gene: TRBV5-6
j_gene: TRBJ1-2
abundance: -
CDR3aa: CASSLGVGARGYTF

v_gene: TRBV5-1
j_gene: TRBJ2-2
abundance: -
CDR3aa: CASSSGTATGELFF

v_gene: TRBV5-1
j_gene: TRBJ1-1
abundance: -
CDR3aa: CASSLVAGNTEAFF

v_gene: TRBV6-6
j_gene: TRBJ1-5
abundance: -
CDR3aa: CASSYARENQPQHF

v_gene: TRBV6-1
j_gene: TRBJ2-5
abundance: -
CDR3aa: CASRVAGGGETQYF

v_gene: TRBV30
j_gene: TRBJ2-3
abundance: -
CDR3aa: CARGGGKGGRWDTQYF

v_gene: TRBV30
j_gene: TRBJ1-3
abundance: -
CDR3aa: CAWTISGGNTIYF

v_gene: TRBV12-5
j_gene: TRBJ1-2
abundance: -
CDR3aa: CASGLWGPGYGYTF

v_gene: TRBV5-1
j_gene: TRBJ1-2
abundance: -
CDR3aa: CASSPTGDHYGYTF

v_gene: TRBV28
j_gene: TRBJ1-5
abundance: -
CDR3aa: CASSPPTALDQPQHF

v_gene: TRBV25-1
j_gene: TRBJ1-5
abundance: -
CDR3aa: CASSETGGEQPQHF

v_gene: TRBV9
j_gene: TRBJ2-2
abundance: -
CDR3aa: CASSVAGGPGELFF

v_gene: TRBV27
j_gene: TRBJ2-7
abundance: few
CDR3aa: CASSLWKGLGKGYEQYF

v_gene: TRBV27
j_gene: TRBJ1-5
abundance: -
CDR3aa: CASSPGTAKGGNQPQHF

v_gene: TRBV5-6
j_gene: TRBJ2-5
abundance: -
CDR3aa: CASSLGGGAETQYF

v_gene: TRBV14
j_gene: TRBJ2-4
abundance: -
CDR3aa: CASSQLTGVKNIQYF

v_gene: TRBV4-2
j_gene: TRBJ1-1
abundance: -
CDR3aa: CASSQGGGYTEAFF

v_gene: TRBV23-1
j_gene: TRBJ2-2
abundance: -
CDR3aa: CAIKWGQGDFLGTGELFF